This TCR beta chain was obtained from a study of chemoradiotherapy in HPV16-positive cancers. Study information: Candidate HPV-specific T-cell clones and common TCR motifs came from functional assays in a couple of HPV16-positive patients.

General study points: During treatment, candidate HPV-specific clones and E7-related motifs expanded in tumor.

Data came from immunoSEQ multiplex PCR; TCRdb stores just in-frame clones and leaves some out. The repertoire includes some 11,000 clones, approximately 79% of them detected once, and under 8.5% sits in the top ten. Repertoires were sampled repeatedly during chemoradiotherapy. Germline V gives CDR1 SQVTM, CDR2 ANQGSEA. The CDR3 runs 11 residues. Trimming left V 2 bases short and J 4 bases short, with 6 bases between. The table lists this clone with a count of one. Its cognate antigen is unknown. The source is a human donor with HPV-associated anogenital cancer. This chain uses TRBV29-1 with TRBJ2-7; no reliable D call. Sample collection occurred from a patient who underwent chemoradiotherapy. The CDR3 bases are TGCAGCGTTGAATTGGGATACGAGCAGTACTTC. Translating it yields CSVELGYEQYF.